This is a list of T cell receptor beta chains from one sample in a study of T-cell memory formation after mild COVID-19. TCRdb analysed the 5' RACE reads with MiXCR anew, one entry per CDR3 protein. The sample includes 400,000 to 550,000 distinct CDR3 sequences, around 25% of them seen just once. The source material was PBMCs or a T cell subset sorted from them (not recorded which). The receptor source for this set is an adult woman who had mild COVID-19 (a few samples of this study predate the infection). Cell type and time point are not known. Each CDR3 is given with its conserved first and last residue. A D gene is named only where the DNA matches it firmly. Clone sizes are given selectively: once, few, many, or a class where the clone is expanded.

V gene	D gene	J gene	clone size	CDR3 DNA	CDR3 protein
TRBV11-1	TRBD1	TRBJ2-7	NA	TGTGCCAGCAGCTTACCCGGACAGGTCAGCTCCTACGAGCAGTACTTC	CASSLPGQVSSYEQYF
TRBV7-3	TRBD2	TRBJ2-3	few	TGTGCCAGCAGCTTACAAGCGGGGGGGCTCACAGATACGCAGTATTTT	CASSLQAGGLTDTQYF
TRBV12-3/TRBV12-4	NA	TRBJ2-3	NA	TGTGCCAGCAGTACTATGGGGGAAGGCACAGATACGCAGTATTTT	CASSTMGEGTDTQYF
TRBV7-2	NA	TRBJ2-1	few	TGTGCCAGCAGCTTAGTAGAGAACAATGAGCAGTTCTTC	CASSLVENNEQFF
TRBV20-1	NA	TRBJ1-4	NA	TGCAGTGCTAGAGATTCGGCAGGGGCTAATGAAAAACTGTTTTTT	CSARDSAGANEKLFF
TRBV7-2	TRBD2	TRBJ2-1	NA	TGTGCCAGCAGCTTAGTAGGGCTAGCGGGATTCTACAATGAGCAGTTCTTC	CASSLVGLAGFYNEQFF
TRBV11-3	TRBD2	TRBJ2-5	NA	TGTGCCAGCAGCTTAGGAGGTAGCGGGCACCAAGAGACCCAGTACTTC	CASSLGGSGHQETQYF
TRBV7-2	TRBD2	TRBJ2-1	many	TGTGCCAGCAGCCCAAGCGGGAGTCTCCGGAATGAGCAGTTCTTC	CASSPSGSLRNEQFF
TRBV28	NA	TRBJ1-2	few	TGTGCCAGCAGTTTAAATTTACAGGGAGGCTATGGCTACACCTTC	CASSLNLQGGYGYTF
TRBV6-5	NA	TRBJ1-1	few	TGTGCCAGCAGTTACTCCGACAATTCCATTTGGGGTCCTCCCGTTGAAGCTTTCTTT	CASSYSDNSIWGPPVEAFF
TRBV7-9	TRBD1	TRBJ2-5	NA	TGTGCCAGCAGACCACGGGACAGCAGAGAGACCCAGTACTTC	CASRPRDSRETQYF
TRBV4-1	NA	TRBJ2-7	NA	TGCGCCAGCAGCCATAACAGGGAGGGTATCTACGAGCAGTACTTC	CASSHNREGIYEQYF
TRBV2	TRBD2	TRBJ2-3	NA	TGTGCCAGCAGAGACGGGGGGGCCCCCGGAGATACGCAGTATTTT	CASRDGGAPGDTQYF
TRBV6-1	TRBD2	TRBJ2-5	NA	TGTGCCAGCAGTGAAGCGCTCGGGGGGTGGGAGACCCAGTACTTC	CASSEALGGWETQYF
TRBV12-3/TRBV12-4	NA	TRBJ2-2	NA	TGTGCCAGCAGACTAGTGTTCACCGGGGAGCTGTTTTTT	CASRLVFTGELFF
TRBV24-1	TRBD2	TRBJ2-1	NA	TGTGCCACCAGTGATCGCGGACTAGCGGGGGACAATGAGCAGTTCTTC	CATSDRGLAGDNEQFF
TRBV24-1	NA	TRBJ1-1	NA	TGTGCCACCAGTGACGGGGGGACCAACACTGAAGCTTTCTTT	CATSDGGTNTEAFF
TRBV5-1	TRBD1	TRBJ2-7	few	TGCGCCAGCAGCCTGGACAGGGATTTCTTCTACGAGCAGTACTTC	CASSLDRDFFYEQYF
TRBV20-1	NA	TRBJ2-6	NA	TGCAGTGCTAGAGTTGGCTCTGGGGCCAACGTCCTGACTTTC	CSARVGSGANVLTF
TRBV5-1	TRBD1	TRBJ2-5	few	TGCGCCAGCAGCTTCGGTTTAGCCAACAACCGGGACAGGGGGCAAGAGACCCAGTACTTC	CASSFGLANNRDRGQETQYF
TRBV20-1	NA	TRBJ2-3	NA	TGCAGTGCTAGAGGAACAGATACGCAGTATTTT	CSARGTDTQYF
TRBV20-1	NA	TRBJ2-4	NA	TGCAGTGCTAGCCCGACCGGACAGACCAAAAACATTCAGTACTTC	CSASPTGQTKNIQYF
TRBV11-3	NA	TRBJ2-1	few	TGTGCCAGCAGCTCTCAGGGTTCTGACAATGAGCAGTTCTTC	CASSSQGSDNEQFF
TRBV15	TRBD2	TRBJ2-3	few	TGTGCCACCAGCAGGCAAGCGGGGGCTGGAACAGATACGCAGTATTTT	CATSRQAGAGTDTQYF
TRBV7-8	TRBD1	TRBJ1-1	NA	TGTGCCAGCAGCCCAGGGACAGGGAAAGCTTTCTTT	CASSPGTGKAFF
TRBV5-4	NA	TRBJ2-7	few	TGTGCCAGCAGCTTGTTAGGGCAGGGGACCTCCTACGAGCAGTACTTC	CASSLLGQGTSYEQYF
TRBV9	NA	TRBJ1-4	NA	TGTGCCAGCAGCGAGGGGGTTTCGACTAATGAAAAACTGTTTTTT	CASSEGVSTNEKLFF
TRBV24-1	NA	TRBJ2-3	NA	TGTGCCACCAGTGAAATGGGCCTGGAGTATTTT	CATSEMGLEYF
TRBV11-2	TRBD1	TRBJ1-5	NA	TGTGCCAGCAGCCCCGGAGGTTGGACAGGGGGCTATAATAGCAATCAGCCCCAGCATTTT	CASSPGGWTGGYNSNQPQHF
TRBV20-1	TRBD1	TRBJ1-6	few	TGCAGTGCTAGTTCGGGGACAGCGAGTTCACCCCTCCACTTT	CSASSGTASSPLHF
TRBV3-1	TRBD1	TRBJ2-2	few	TGTGCCAGCAGCCAAGAATTTCCGGGACAGGGTTACACCGGGGAGCTGTTTTTT	CASSQEFPGQGYTGELFF
TRBV10-3	TRBD2	TRBJ2-7	NA	TGTGCCATCAGTGAGCCGGGCTTCGGGACTAGCGGGACCTACGAGCAGTACTTC	CAISEPGFGTSGTYEQYF
TRBV18	NA	TRBJ2-5	many	TGTGCCAGCTCACCTATCCAAGAGACCCAGTACTTC	CASSPIQETQYF
TRBV6-5	TRBD2	TRBJ2-7	NA	TGTGCCAGCAGTTACTCGAACGGGAGGGCCTTCAGTGAGCAGTACTTC	CASSYSNGRAFSEQYF